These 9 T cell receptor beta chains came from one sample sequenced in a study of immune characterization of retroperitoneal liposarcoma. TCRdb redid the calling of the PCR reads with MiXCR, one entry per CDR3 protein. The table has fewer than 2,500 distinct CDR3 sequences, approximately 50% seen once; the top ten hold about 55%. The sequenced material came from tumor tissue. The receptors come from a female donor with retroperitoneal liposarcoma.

The CDR3 DNA is TGTGCCAGCAGTTACTTCGGGGGGGACTACGAGCAGTACTTC. Translating it yields CASSYFGGDYEQYF. The chain is built from TRBV6-6 and TRBJ2-1; 8 positions agree with TRBD2. The J call is in doubt because the DNA end fits TRBJ2-7 better. The CDR3 extends over 14 amino acids. The germline CDR1 and CDR2 sequences are MNHNY and SVGAGI (reference sequence).

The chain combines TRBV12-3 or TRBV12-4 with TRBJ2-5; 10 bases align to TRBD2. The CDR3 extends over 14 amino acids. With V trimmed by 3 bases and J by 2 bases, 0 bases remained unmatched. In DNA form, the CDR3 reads TGTGCCAGCAGTTTTAGCGGGGGGCAAGAGACCCAGTACTTC. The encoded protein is CASSFSGGQETQYF.

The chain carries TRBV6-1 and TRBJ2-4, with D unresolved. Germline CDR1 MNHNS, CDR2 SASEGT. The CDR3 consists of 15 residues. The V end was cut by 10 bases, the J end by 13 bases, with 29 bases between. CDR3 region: CATRWMASFSYEQYF. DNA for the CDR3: TGTGCCACGCGGTGGATGGCCTCTTTTTCGTATGAGCAGTACTTC.

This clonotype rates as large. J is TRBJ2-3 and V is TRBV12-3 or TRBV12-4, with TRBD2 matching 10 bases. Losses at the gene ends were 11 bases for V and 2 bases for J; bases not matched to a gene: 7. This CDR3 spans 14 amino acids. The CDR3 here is CASSSGRLTDTQYF. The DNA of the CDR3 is TGTGCCTCCTCTAGCGGGAGACTCACAGATACGCAGTATTTT.

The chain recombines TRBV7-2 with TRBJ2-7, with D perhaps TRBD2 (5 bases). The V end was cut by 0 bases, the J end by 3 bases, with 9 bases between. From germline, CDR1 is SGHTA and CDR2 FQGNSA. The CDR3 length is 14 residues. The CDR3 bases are TGTGCCAGCAGCTTAGCGTCTGAGGGCTACGAGCAGTACTTC. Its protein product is CASSLASEGYEQYF.

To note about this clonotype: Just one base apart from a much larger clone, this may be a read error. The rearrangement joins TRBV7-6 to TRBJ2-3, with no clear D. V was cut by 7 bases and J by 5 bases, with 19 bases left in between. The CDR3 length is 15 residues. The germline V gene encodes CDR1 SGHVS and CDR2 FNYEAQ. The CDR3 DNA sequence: TGTGCCAGCAACCCCGGTGGGCCGGCTAGAGATACGCAGTATTTT. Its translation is CASNPGGPARDTQYF.

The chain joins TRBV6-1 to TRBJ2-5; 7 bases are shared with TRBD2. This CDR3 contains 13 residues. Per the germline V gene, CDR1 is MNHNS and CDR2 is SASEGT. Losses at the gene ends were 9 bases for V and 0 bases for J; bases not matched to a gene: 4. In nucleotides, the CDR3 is TGTGCCAGTGGGGGGGGGGACCAAGAGACCCAGTACTTC. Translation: CASGGGDQETQYF.

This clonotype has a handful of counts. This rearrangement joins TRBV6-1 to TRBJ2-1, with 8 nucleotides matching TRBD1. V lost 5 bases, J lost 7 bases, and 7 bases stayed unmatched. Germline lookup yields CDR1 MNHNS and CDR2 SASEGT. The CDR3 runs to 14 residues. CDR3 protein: CASSPGQDMNEQFF. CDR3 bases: TGTGCCAGCAGTCCGGGACAGGACATGAATGAGCAGTTCTTC.

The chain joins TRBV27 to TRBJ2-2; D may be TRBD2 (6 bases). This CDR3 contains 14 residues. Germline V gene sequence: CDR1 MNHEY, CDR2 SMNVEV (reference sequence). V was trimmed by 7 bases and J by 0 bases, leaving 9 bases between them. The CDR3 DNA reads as TGTGCCAGCAAGGGGACTCCGAACACCGGGGAGCTGTTTTTT. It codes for CASKGTPNTGELFF.